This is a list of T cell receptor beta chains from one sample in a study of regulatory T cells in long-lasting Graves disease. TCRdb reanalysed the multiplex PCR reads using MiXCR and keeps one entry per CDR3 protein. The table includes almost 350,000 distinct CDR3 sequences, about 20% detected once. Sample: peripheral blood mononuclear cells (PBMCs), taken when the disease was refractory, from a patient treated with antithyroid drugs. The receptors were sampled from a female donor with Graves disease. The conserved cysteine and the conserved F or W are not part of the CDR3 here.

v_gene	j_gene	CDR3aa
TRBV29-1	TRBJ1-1	SGSRGAKNTEAF
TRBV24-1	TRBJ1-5	ATSDSVWGNQPQH
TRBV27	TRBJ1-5	ASSLLTRGSNQPQH
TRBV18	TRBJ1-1	ASSQGTGSSEAF
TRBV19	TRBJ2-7	ATRAPGDYEQY
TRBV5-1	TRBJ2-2	ASSLDRDAGELF
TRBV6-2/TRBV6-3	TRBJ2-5	ASSYSRGAGETQY
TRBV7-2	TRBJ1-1	ASSLAKGTGEAF
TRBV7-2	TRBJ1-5	ASSLMDRASNQPQH
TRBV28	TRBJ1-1	ATRTGGTEAF
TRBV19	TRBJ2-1	ASSTGQNYNEQF
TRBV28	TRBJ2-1	ASSSGYRIDGQF
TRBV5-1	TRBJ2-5	ASRKSTGVVETQY
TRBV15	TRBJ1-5	ATSRAGTGGDYSNQPQH
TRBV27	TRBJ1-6	ASSFDRGLYSPLH
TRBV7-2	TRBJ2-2	ASSPQGAHGELF
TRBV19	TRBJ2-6	ASSIDRGGLLPSGANVLT
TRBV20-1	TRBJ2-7	SARDPAGRYEQY
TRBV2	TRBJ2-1	ATAVLGRIGDEQF
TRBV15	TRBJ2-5	ATSRAGRGHQETQY
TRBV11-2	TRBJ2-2	ASSPSPRRQGNTGELF
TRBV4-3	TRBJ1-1	ASSQGSGADEAF
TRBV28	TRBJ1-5	ASTPGTGGDWGFQPQH
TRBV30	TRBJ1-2	AWSVGAGGYT
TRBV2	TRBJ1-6	ASSARRNSPLH
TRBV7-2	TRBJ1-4	ASSTTGAVLARLF
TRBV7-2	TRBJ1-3	ASSTRDRALSGNTIY
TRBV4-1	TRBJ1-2	ASSQDHREANGYT
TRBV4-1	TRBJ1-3	ASSQLFGNTIY
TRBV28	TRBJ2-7	ASRSWTSGSEQY
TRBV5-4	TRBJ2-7	ASSPGTANEQY
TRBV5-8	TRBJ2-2	ASNPAGGVTGELF
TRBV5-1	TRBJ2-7	ASSLDGQGVSGQY
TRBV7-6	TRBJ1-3	ASSLGGGFSGNTIY
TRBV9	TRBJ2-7	ASSQGLAGGQENEQY
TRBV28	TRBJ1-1	ASSTGQLATEAF
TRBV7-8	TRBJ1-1	ASSGPGTGGLGNTEAF
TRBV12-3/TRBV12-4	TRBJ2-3	ASSYQRGGDTQY
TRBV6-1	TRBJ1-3	ASRLSGASGNTIY
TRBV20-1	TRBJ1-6	SARDGTKGQRDSPLH
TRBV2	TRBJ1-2	ASRTLDKGEDGYT
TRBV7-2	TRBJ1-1	ASSWYQGGDEAF
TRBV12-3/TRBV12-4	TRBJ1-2	ASSDSYGYT
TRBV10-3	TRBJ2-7	AISGTGLGDEQY
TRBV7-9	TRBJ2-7	ASSVAGDSEQY
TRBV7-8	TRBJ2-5	AIRSQEETQY
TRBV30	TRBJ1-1	AWSKLQGVAEAF
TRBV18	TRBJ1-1	ASSRDSQTEAF
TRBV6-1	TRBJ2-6	ASSASRPSGANVLT
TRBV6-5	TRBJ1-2	ASSYFDRGSGYT